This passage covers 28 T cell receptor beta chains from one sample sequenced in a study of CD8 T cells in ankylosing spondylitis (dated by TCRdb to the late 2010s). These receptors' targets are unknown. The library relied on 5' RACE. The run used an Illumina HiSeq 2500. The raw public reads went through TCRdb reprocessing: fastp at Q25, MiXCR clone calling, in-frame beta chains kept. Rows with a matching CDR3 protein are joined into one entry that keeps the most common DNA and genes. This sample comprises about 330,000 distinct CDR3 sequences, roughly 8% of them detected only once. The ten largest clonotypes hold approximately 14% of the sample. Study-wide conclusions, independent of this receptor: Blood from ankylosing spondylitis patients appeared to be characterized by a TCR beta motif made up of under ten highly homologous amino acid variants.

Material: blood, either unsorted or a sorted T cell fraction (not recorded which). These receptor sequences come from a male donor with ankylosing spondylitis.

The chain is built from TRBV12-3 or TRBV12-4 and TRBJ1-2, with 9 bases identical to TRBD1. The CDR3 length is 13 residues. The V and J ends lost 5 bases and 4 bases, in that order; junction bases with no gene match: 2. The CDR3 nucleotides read TGTGCCAGCAGTGGACAGGGGTTCTATGGCTACACCTTC. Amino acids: CASSGQGFYGYTF.

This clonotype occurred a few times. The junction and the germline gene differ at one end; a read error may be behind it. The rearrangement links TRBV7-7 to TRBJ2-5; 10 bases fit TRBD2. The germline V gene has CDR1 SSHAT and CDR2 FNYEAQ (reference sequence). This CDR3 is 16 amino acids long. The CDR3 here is CASSPGLAANQETQYF. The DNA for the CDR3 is TGTGCTAGCAGCCCCGGACTAGCGGCAAACCAAGAGACCCAGTACTTC.

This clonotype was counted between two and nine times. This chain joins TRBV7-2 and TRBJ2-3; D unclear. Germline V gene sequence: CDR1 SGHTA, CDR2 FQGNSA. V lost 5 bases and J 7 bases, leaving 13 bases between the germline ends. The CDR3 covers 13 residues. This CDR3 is CASSDRVGNTQYF. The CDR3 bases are TGTGCCAGCAGCGATAGGGTGGGGAATACGCAGTATTTT.

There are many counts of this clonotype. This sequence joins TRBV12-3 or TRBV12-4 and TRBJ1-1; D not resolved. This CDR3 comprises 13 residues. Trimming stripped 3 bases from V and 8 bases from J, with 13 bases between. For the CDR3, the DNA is TGTGCCAGCAGTTTGGGGTCTATCGTGGAAGCTTTCTTT. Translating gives CASSLGSIVEAFF.

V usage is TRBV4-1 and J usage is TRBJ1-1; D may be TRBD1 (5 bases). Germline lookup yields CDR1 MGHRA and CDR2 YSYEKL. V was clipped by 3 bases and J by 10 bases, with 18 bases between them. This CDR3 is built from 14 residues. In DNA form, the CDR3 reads TGCGCCAGCAGCCACCCCGGGGACTCAAGCCGAGCTTTCTTT. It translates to CASSHPGDSSRAFF.

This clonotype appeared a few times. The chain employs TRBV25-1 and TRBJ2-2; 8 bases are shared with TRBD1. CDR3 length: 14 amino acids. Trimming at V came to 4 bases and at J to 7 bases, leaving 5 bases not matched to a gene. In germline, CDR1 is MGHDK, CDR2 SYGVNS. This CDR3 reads CASSVQGGFGELFF. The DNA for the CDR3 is TGTGCCAGCAGTGTACAGGGGGGATTCGGGGAGCTGTTTTTT. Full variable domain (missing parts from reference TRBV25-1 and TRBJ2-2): EADIYQTPRYLVIGTGKKITLECSQTMGHDKMYWYQQDPGMELHLIHYSYGVNSTEKGDLSSESTVSRIRTEHFPLTLESARPSHTSQYLCASSVQGGFGELFFGEGSRLTVL.

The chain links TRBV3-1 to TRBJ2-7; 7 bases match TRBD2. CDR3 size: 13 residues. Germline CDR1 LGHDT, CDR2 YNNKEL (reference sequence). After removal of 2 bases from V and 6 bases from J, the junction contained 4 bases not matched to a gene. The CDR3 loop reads CASSQRREVEQYF. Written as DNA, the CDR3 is TGTGCCAGCAGCCAACGACGGGAGGTCGAGCAGTACTTC.

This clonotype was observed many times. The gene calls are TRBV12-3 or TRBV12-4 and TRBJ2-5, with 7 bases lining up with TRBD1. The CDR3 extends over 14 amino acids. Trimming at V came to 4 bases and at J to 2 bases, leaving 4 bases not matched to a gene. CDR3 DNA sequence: TGTGCCAGCAGTTCCGGGACAGCACAAGAGACCCAGTACTTC. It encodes CASSSGTAQETQYF.

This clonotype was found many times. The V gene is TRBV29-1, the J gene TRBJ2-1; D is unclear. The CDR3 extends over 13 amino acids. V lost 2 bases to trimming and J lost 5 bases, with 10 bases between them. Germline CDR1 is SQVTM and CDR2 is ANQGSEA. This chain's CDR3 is CSVEWVVNNEQFF. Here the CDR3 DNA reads TGCAGCGTTGAATGGGTAGTTAACAATGAGCAGTTCTTC.

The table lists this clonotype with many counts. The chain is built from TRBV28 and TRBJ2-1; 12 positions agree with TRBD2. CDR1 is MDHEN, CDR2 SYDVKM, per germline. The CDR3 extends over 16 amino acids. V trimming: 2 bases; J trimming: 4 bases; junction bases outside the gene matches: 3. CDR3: CASSLRTSGVYNEQFF. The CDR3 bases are TGTGCCAGCAGTTTAAGGACTAGCGGGGTGTACAATGAGCAGTTCTTC.

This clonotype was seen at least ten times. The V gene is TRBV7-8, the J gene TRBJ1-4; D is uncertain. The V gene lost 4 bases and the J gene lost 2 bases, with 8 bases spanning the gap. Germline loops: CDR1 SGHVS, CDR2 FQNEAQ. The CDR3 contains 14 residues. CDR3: CASSWAMTNEKLFF. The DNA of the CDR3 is TGTGCCAGCAGCTGGGCTATGACTAATGAAAAACTGTTTTTT.

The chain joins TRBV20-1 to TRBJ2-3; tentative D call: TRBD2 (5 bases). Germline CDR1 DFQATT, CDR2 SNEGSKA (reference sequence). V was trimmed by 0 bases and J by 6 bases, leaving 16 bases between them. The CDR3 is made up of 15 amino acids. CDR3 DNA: TGCAGTGCTAGAGATGCGGGCCTTCCCCCGGATACGCAGTATTTT. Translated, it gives CSARDAGLPPDTQYF.

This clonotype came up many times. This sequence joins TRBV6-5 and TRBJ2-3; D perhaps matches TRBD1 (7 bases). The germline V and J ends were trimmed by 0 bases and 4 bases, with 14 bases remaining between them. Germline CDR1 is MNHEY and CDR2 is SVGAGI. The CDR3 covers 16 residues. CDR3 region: CASSYSTGGGPDTQYF. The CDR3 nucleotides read TGTGCCAGCAGTTACTCGACAGGAGGGGGCCCAGATACGCAGTATTTT.

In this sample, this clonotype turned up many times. The CDR3 bases are TGTGCCAGCAGCCCCAGCGGGGGCAAGGAGACCCAGTACTTC. This encodes CASSPSGGKETQYF. J is TRBJ2-5 and V is TRBV5-5; 8 nucleotides line up with TRBD2. Germline V CDR1 and CDR2: SGHKS, YYEKEE (reference sequence). V shed 4 bases and J 5 bases; nucleotides not matched to a gene: 7. The CDR3 sequence is 14 residues long.

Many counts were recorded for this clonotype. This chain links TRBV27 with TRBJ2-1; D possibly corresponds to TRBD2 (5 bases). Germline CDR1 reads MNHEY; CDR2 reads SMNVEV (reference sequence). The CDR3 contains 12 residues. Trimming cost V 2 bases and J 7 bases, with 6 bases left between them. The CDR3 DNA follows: TGTGCCAGCAGTTTAAGCGGAAATGAGCAGTTCTTC. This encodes CASSLSGNEQFF.

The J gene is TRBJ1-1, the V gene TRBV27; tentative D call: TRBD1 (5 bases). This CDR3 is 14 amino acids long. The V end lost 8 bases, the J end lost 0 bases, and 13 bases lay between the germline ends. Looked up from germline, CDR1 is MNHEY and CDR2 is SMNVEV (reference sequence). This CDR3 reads CASWDHSMNTEAFF. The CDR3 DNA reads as TGTGCCAGCTGGGACCATTCCATGAACACTGAAGCTTTCTTT.

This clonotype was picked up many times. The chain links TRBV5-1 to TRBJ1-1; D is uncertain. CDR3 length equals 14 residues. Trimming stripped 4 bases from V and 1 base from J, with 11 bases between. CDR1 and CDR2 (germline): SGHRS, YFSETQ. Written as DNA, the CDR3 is TGCGCCAGCAGCGATAGTCGGCCGAACACTGAAGCTTTCTTT. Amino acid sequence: CASSDSRPNTEAFF.

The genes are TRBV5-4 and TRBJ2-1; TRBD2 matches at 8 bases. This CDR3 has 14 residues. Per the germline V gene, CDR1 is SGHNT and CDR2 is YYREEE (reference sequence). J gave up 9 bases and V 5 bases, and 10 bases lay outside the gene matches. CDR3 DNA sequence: TGTGCCAGCAGACCCCGGGAGGGGAGTGGTGAGCAGTTCTTC. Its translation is CASRPREGSGEQFF.

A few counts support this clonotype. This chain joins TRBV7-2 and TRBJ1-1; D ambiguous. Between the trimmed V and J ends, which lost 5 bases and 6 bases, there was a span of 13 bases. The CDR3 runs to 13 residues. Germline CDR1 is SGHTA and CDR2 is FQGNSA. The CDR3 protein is CASSERLISEAFF. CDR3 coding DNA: TGTGCCAGCAGCGAGAGGTTAATCTCTGAAGCTTTCTTT.

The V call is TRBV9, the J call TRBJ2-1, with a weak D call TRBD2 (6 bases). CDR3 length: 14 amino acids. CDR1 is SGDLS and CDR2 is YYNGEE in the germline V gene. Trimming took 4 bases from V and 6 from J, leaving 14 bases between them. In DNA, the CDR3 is TGTGCCAGCAGCCTCGGACTATTAAGCAATGAGCAGTTCTTC. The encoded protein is CASSLGLLSNEQFF.

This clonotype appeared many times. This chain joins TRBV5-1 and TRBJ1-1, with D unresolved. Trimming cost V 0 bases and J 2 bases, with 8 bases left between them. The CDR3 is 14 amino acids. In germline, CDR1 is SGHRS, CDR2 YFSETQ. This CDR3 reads CASSLVGSNTEAFF. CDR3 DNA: TGCGCCAGCAGCTTGGTGGGTTCTAACACTGAAGCTTTCTTT.

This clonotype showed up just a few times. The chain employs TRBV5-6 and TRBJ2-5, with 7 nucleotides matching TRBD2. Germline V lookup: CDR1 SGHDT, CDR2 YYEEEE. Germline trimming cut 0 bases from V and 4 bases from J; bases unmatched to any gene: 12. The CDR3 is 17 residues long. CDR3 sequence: CASSLATSTLWRETQYF. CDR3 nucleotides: TGTGCCAGCAGCTTGGCGACTAGCACCCTCTGGAGAGAGACCCAGTACTTC.

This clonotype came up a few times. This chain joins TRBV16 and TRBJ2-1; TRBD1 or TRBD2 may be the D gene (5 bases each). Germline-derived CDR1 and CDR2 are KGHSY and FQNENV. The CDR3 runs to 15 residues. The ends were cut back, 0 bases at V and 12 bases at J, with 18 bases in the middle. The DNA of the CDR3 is TGTGCCAGCAGCCAATCTTGGGACCACAAGCCAATGCAGTTCTTC. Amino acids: CASSQSWDHKPMQFF. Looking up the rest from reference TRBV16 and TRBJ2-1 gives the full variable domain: GEEVAQTPKHLVRGEGQKAKLYCAPIKGHSYVFWYQQVLKNEFKFLISFQNENVFDETGMPKERFSAKCLPNSPCSLEIQATKLEDSAVYFCASSQSWDHKPMQFFGPGTRLTVL.

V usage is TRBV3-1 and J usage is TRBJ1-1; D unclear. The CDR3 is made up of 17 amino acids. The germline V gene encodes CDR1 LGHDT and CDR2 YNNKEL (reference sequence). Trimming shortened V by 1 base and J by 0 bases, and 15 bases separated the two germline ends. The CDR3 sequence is CASSQGPRRAMNTEAFF. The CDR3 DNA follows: TGTGCCAGCAGCCAAGGGCCCCGTAGGGCGATGAACACTGAAGCTTTCTTT.

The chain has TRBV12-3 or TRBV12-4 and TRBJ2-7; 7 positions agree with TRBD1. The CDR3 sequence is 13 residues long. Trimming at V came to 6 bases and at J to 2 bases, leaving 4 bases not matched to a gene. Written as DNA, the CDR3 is TGTGCCAGCAGACTGACAGGGCCCTACGAGCAGTACTTC. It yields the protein CASRLTGPYEQYF.

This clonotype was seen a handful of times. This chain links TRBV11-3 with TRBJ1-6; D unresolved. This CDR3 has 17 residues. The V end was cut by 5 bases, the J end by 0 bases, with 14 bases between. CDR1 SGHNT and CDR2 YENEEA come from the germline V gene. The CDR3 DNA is TGTGCCAGCAGCCCCCGGTCCCTCGGCTCCTATAATTCACCCCTCCACTTT. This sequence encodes CASSPRSLGSYNSPLHF.

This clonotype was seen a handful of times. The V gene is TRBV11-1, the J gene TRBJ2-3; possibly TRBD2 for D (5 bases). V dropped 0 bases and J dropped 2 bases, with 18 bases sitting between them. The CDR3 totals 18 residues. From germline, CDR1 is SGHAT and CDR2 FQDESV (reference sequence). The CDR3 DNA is TGTGCCAGCAGCTTAGCAGATGGATCTATGGACTCCACAGATACGCAGTATTTT. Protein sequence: CASSLADGSMDSTDTQYF. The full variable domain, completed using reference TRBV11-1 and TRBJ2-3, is EAEVAQSPRYKITEKSQAVAFWCDPISGHATLYWYRQILGQGPELLVQFQDESVVDDSQLPKDRFSAERLKGVDSTLKIQPAELGDSAMYLCASSLADGSMDSTDTQYFGPGTRLTVL.

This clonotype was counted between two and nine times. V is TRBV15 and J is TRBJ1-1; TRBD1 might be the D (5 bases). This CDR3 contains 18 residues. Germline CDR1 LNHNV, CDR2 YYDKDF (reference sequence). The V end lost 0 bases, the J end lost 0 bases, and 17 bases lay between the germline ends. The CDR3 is CATSREVPGGSLNTEAFF. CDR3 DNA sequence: TGTGCCACCAGCAGAGAGGTACCGGGGGGGAGCTTGAACACTGAAGCTTTCTTT.